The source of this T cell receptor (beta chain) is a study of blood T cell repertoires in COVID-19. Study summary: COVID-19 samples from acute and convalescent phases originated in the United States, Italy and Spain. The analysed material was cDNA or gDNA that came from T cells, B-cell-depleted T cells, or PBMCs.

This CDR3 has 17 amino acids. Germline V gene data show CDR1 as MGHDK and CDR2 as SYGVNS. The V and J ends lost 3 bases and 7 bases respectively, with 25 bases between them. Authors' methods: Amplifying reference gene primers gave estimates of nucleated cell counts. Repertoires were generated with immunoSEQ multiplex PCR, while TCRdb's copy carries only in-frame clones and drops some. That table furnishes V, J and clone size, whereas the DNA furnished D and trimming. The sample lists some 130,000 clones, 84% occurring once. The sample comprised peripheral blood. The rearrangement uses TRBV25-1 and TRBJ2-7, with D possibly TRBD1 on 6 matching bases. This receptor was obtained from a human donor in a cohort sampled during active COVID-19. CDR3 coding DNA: TGTGCCAGCAGTGAGAGGGCAGGGGAAAGCCAGAGAGGAGAGCAGTACTTC. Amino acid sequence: CASSERAGESQRGEQYF.